This T cell receptor beta chain derives from a study of PD-1 blockade in classical Hodgkin lymphoma. Findings and caveats of the study: CD4+ TCR diversity, unlike CD8+, rose significantly by C4D1. Complete responders started with a diversity level that resembled newly diagnosed patients at baseline.

Time point given: cycle 4 day 1 (C4D1), after 6 weeks of nivolumab. The patients all showed relapse after autologous stem cell transplantation, while their brentuximab vedotin exposure varied. Magnetic depletion of non-target cells from thawed PBMCs yielded purified CD8+ T cells. For this clone: The antigen remains undetermined.

Produced via immunoSEQ multiplex PCR; TCRdb's table is partial and in-frame only. The data contain 1,100 to 1,500 clones, roughly four fifths of them seen just once; the ten biggest clones take up roughly 36%. This CDR3 is 15 amino acids long. CDR1 and CDR2 from the germline V gene are MNHEY and SVGAGI. The V end lost 2 bases, the J end lost 0 bases, and 11 bases lay between the germline ends. The material sequenced was CD8+ T cells from blood, taken before the fourth cycle of nivolumab. V is TRBV6-5 and J is TRBJ2-7; no clear D. The TCR originated in a human donor with classical Hodgkin lymphoma. The donor label of this sample is uncertain. The CDR3 region is CASSYERSFSYEQYF. CDR3 in DNA: TGTGCCAGCAGTTACGAACGATCCTTCTCCTACGAGCAGTACTTC.